Sequencing of this T cell receptor (beta chain) was carried out in a study of CD4 T cells in relation to SARS-CoV-2 and coronaviruses. At the level of the study: After nine to eleven days of antigen culture, PBMC TCR beta CDR3s were sequenced.

The CDR3 runs 20 residues. Germline CDR1 SGHTS, CDR2 YDEGEE. V was cut by 0 bases and J by 0 bases, with 24 bases left in between. Naive or memory CD4+ cells were cultured 1:1 with T cell-depleted PBMCs plus CEF. The repertoire was sequenced with immunoSEQ multiplex PCR; TCRdb's copy has only in-frame clones and lacks some. The sample carries about 39,000 clones, around 85% recorded once. A note on this clone: Its target is unknown.

Sequencing was performed on naive CD4+ T cells from PBMCs, cultured in vitro. As for subset: naive CD4+ T cells isolated by negative enrichment. The chain has TRBV5-8 and TRBJ1-1, with a tentative D call TRBD1 (6 bases). The sequence was obtained from an adult with COVID-19. CDR3: CASSLVPSGAGEAMNTEAFF. CDR3 nucleotide sequence: TGTGCCAGCAGCTTGGTACCTAGCGGGGCAGGGGAAGCAATGAACACTGAAGCTTTCTTT. Variable domain in full (rest from reference TRBV5-8 and TRBJ1-1): EAGVTQSPTHLIKTRGQQATLRCSPISGHTSVYWYQQALGLGLQFLLWYDEGEERNRGNFPPRFSGRQFPNYSSELNVNALELEDSALYLCASSLVPSGAGEAMNTEAFFGQGTRLTVV.